This entry is about one TCR beta chain. Its target is unknown. Germline V gene lookup returns CDR1 MNHEY and CDR2 SVGAGI. The trim removed 0 bases at V and 3 bases at J, leaving 5 bases unmatched. The CDR3 runs to 16 residues. This record belongs to a study of cytomegalovirus exposure and HLA in healthy donors. Looking at the study overall: From 150 million to 200 million T cells, an earlier analysis saw 120 million or so unique TCR beta sequences.

PCR amplification relied on 60 Vbeta primers (plus 13 Jbeta primers). Here immunoSEQ multiplex PCR was the method, and the copy in TCRdb shows in-frame clones only, minus some. The sample records approximately 98,000 clones, about 74% being singletons. The study's findings and limits: In all likelihood, a cluster of highly shared sequence variants was a sequencing artifact.

Sequenced input: PBMCs. The J gene is TRBJ2-1, the V gene TRBV6-5; 7 bases agree with TRBD1. This TCR came from a male donor in good health and CMV-seronegative. This chain's CDR3 is CASSYSAGGYYNEQFF. The CDR3 nucleotides are TGTGCCAGCAGTTACTCCGCAGGGGGTTACTACAATGAGCAGTTCTTC.